The present entry profiles one T cell receptor (beta chain) with its context. Antigen unknown. The primer mix had 60 Vbeta and 13 Jbeta primers. TCRdb keeps only in-frame clones here, not all; method: immunoSEQ multiplex PCR. The sample consists of about 130,000 clones, over 60% of them appearing once. This sample stems from a study of cytomegalovirus exposure and HLA in healthy donors. Study-level results: Links to common viral pathogens appeared, in a later analysis, for several of the most significant clusters. Being productive about 87% or about 30% of the time was typical of most TCR beta V segments in an earlier analysis. Researchers counted roughly 150 TCR beta chains as cytomegalovirus-associated. In a later analysis, approximately 15,000 TCR beta sequences were associated with HLA alleles at 0.05 false discovery rate.

Trimming removed 1 base at V and 5 bases at J, with 22 bases between. Looked up from germline, CDR1 is SGHRS and CDR2 is YFSETQ. CDR3 length: 18 residues. The rearrangement links TRBV5-1 to TRBJ2-1; no clear D gene. The material sequenced was PBMCs. This TCR came from a human donor in good health. CDR3 DNA: TGCGCCAGCAGCTTGCTCCAAGTAACCAGCGCCACCGACAATGAGCAGTTCTTC. This sequence encodes CASSLLQVTSATDNEQFF.